Below are 16 T cell receptor beta chains sequenced from a single sample in a study of shared clonotypes between healthy human individuals. Clones were read by immunoSEQ multiplex PCR, and TCRdb kept only the in-frame ones, dropping some. This sample yields some 900,000 clones, of which 70% to 85% are seen a single time; nearly 1.5% belongs to the top ten. The sample consisted of memory CD4+ T cells sorted from blood. Subset here: CD45RA-negative fraction. The source of these receptors is a man aged 18 to 29 in good health.

This clone came up a few times. The chain carries TRBV6-1 and TRBJ1-1; D is ambiguous. There are 15 residues in the CDR3. Germline V gene lookup returns CDR1 MNHNS and CDR2 SASEGT. V was trimmed by 1 base and J by 1 base, leaving 10 bases between them. The CDR3 sequence is CASSEVGRGNTEAFF. The CDR3, as DNA: TGTGCCAGCAGTGAAGTTGGACGTGGGAACACTGAAGCTTTCTTT.

J is TRBJ2-5 and V is TRBV27; the D gene is possibly TRBD1 (6 bases). Trimming shortened V by 5 bases and J by 3 bases, and 13 bases separated the two germline ends. Per germline, CDR1 MNHEY and CDR2 SMNVEV (reference sequence). This CDR3 has 14 residues. The CDR3 DNA reads as TGTGCCAGCAGTAAGGGGGACCTCAAAGAGACCCAGTACTTC. Its protein product is CASSKGDLKETQYF.

This chain joins TRBV5-4 and TRBJ2-3; no reliable D call. Germline-derived CDR1 and CDR2 are SGHNT and YYREEE (reference sequence). The V gene lost 4 bases and the J gene lost 0 bases, with 9 bases spanning the gap. The CDR3 loop spans 14 amino acids. The CDR3 bases are TGTGCCAGCAGCAAGAAAACTAGCACAGATACGCAGTATTTT. It yields the protein CASSKKTSTDTQYF.

The J gene is TRBJ2-2, the V gene TRBV11-2; perhaps TRBD1 as D (5 bases). The CDR3 length is 16 residues. Germline V gives CDR1 SGHAT, CDR2 FQNNGV. V was clipped by 4 bases and J by 2 bases, with 14 bases between them. The CDR3 here is CASSWTTEFNTGELFF. CDR3 sequence (DNA): TGTGCCAGCAGCTGGACAACAGAGTTTAACACCGGGGAGCTGTTTTTT. The full variable domain, in which reference TRBV11-2 and TRBJ2-2 provide the parts outside the CDR3, is EAGVAQSPRYKIIEKRQSVAFWCNPISGHATLYWYQQILGQGPKLLIQFQNNGVVDDSQLPKDRFSAERLKGVDSTLKIQPAKLEDSAVYLCASSWTTEFNTGELFFGEGSRLTVL.

This clone has only one observation. CDR3: CASIDTTRNYGYTF. The CDR3 DNA follows: TGTGCCAGCATAGATACGACTCGTAACTATGGCTACACCTTC. The gene calls are TRBV28 and TRBJ1-2, with D unresolved. The CDR3 runs 14 residues. Trimming pared 7 bases from V and 1 base from J, leaving 13 bases between. Germline assignment: CDR1 MDHEN and CDR2 SYDVKM.

CDR3 in amino acids: CASRDSKETQYF. For the CDR3, the DNA is TGTGCCAGCAGGGACTCCAAAGAGACCCAGTACTTC. This rearrangement joins TRBV28 to TRBJ2-5; D is possibly TRBD2 (5 bases). V shed 6 bases and J shed 3 bases, with 8 bases lying between them. This CDR3 has 12 amino acids. Germline loops: CDR1 MDHEN, CDR2 SYDVKM.

This clone occurred once. The chain couples TRBV19 to TRBJ2-7, with D maybe TRBD2 (6 bases). The CDR3 sequence is 13 residues long. Per germline, CDR1 LNHDA and CDR2 SQIVND (reference sequence). V lost 7 bases, J lost 4 bases, and 14 bases lay in between. The CDR3 region has the DNA TGTGCCAGTAAGTCCGGGAGTGAGTACGAGCAGTACTTC. This encodes CASKSGSEYEQYF.

This clone was detected a few times. V is TRBV5-8 and J is TRBJ1-1; 7 positions match TRBD1. Germline V gene lookup returns CDR1 SGHTS and CDR2 YDEGEE. The V and J ends lost 4 bases and 0 bases, in that order; junction bases with no gene match: 12. The CDR3 sequence is 17 residues long. CDR3 DNA: TGTGCCAGCAGCGCGTGGGACAGATGGGAGATGAACACTGAAGCTTTCTTT. Translating gives CASSAWDRWEMNTEAFF.

J is TRBJ1-2 and V is TRBV5-1, with 8 bases matching TRBD1. Germline V lookup: CDR1 SGHRS, CDR2 YFSETQ. With 4 bases clipped from V and 6 bases from J, the junction kept 11 bases outside the gene matches. This CDR3 is built from 15 residues. CDR3 bases: TGCGCCAGCAGCGTTCTGACAGGGGAAGTGGATGGCTACACCTTC. Its translation: CASSVLTGEVDGYTF.

This chain connects TRBV5-6 to TRBJ2-1; the D is unclear. V lost 4 bases and J lost 8, with 10 bases in between. This CDR3 spans 12 amino acids. Germline V CDR1 and CDR2: SGHDT, YYEEEE. Written as DNA, the CDR3 is TGTGCCAGCAGCGTGACGGTAGATGAGCAGTTCTTC. This sequence encodes CASSVTVDEQFF.

The CDR3 region is CASSSRDRAIYGYTF. The CDR3 DNA is TGTGCCAGCAGTTCCCGGGACAGGGCCATCTATGGCTACACCTTC. The chain recombines TRBV27 with TRBJ1-2, with TRBD1 matching over 9 bases. The CDR3 has 15 residues. The J segment lost 4 bases and the V segment lost 4 bases, leaving 7 bases of the junction unmatched. CDR1 is MNHEY and CDR2 is SMNVEV in the germline V gene (reference sequence).

The V gene is TRBV9, the J gene TRBJ2-5, with D possibly being TRBD1 or TRBD2 (5 bases each). This CDR3 has 14 residues. Germline lookup yields CDR1 SGDLS and CDR2 YYNGEE. The V gene lost 7 bases and the J gene lost 4 bases, with 17 bases spanning the gap. CDR3 DNA: TGTGCCAGCGGATGGGGGTTGGGCCGAGAGACCCAGTACTTC. Translation gives CASGWGLGRETQYF.

This clone was recorded once. V is TRBV6-5 and J is TRBJ2-7; D is tentatively TRBD1 or TRBD2 (6 bases each). With 0 bases removed from V and 1 base from J, the gap between germline ends came to 7 bases. This CDR3 contains 14 residues. Per the germline V gene, CDR1 is MNHEY and CDR2 is SVGAGI. CDR3 DNA: TGTGCCAGCAGTTACTCAGGGGGGTCCTACGAGCAGTACTTC. Translation gives CASSYSGGSYEQYF.

This rearrangement joins TRBV7-2 to TRBJ1-5, with 7 bases aligning to TRBD1. CDR3 size: 13 residues. The ends lost 2 bases at V and 7 bases at J; junction bases unmatched: 2. Germline V gene lookup returns CDR1 SGHTA and CDR2 FQGNSA. The CDR3 DNA reads TGTGCCAGCAGCTTACAAGGGGGCCAGCCCCAGCATTTT. Its translation: CASSLQGGQPQHF.

Of note for this clone: The same CDR3 can be traced to other DNA sequences in this sample. The chain combines TRBV7-9 with TRBJ2-5; the match to TRBD2 covers 14 bases. Germline CDR1 SEHNR, CDR2 FQNEAQ (reference sequence). V trimming: 4 bases; J trimming: 1 base; junction bases outside the gene matches: 2. The CDR3 is 16 residues long. Here the CDR3 DNA reads TGTGCCAGCAGCTCCGGACTAGCGGGAGGCCAAGAGACCCAGTACTTC. Residues: CASSSGLAGGQETQYF.

The chain employs TRBV4-2 and TRBJ1-3; 8 bases fit TRBD1. The germline V gene has CDR1 LGHNA and CDR2 YNFKEQ. This CDR3 has 17 residues. V gave up 2 bases and J gave up 1 base; unmatched junction bases: 7. The chain's CDR3 is CASSQRQGQRSGNTIYF. CDR3 DNA: TGTGCCAGCAGCCAACGACAGGGGCAGAGGTCTGGAAACACCATATATTTT.